Described below is a single TCR beta chain sequence and its context. Per the authors' pipeline: Scientists estimated how many nucleated cells there were by amplifying reference gene primers. Data came from immunoSEQ multiplex PCR; TCRdb stores just in-frame clones and leaves some out. V and J calls and clone size are given by that table; D and trimming were obtained from the DNA. The table has approximately 250,000 clones, 70% to 90% seen once. The CDR3 spans 17 residues. V lost 0 bases to trimming and J lost 6 bases; unmatched junction nucleotides: 13. The germline V gene encodes CDR1 LNHNV and CDR2 YYDKDF (reference sequence). Enrolled through a virtual design, the participants were between 18 and 89 years of age and came from under 25 US areas. Participants' own reports of clinical history determined their cohort assignment. This specimen comes from a study of blood T cell repertoires in COVID-19. For the study at large: Samples representing acute and convalescent COVID-19 were sourced from the United States, Italy and Spain.

Material for sequencing was PBMCs or T cells enriched from blood (not recorded which). This chain connects TRBV15 to TRBJ2-7; TRBD2 aligns across 8 bases. The origin of this receptor is a woman aged 25 to 39 with acute COVID-19. The CDR3 sequence: CATSRDRGGGGLLEQYF. The CDR3 nucleotides are TGTGCCACCAGCAGAGATCGGGGGGGTGGCGGACTACTCGAGCAGTACTTC.